The 2 T cell receptor beta chains presented below share a single source sample, sequenced in a study of STAT5B mutations in CD4+ large granular lymphocyte leukemia. Generated by immunoSEQ multiplex PCR, the TCRdb table keeps only in-frame clones and is missing some. The top ten hold approximately 0.32% of the sample, which has 40,000 to 45,000 clones, about 88% seen once. Sample: CD4+ T cells from blood buffy coats. Receptors originate from a human donor in good health.

This clone was picked up one time. This chain joins TRBV19 and TRBJ1-2; a possible D gene is TRBD1 (6 bases). This CDR3 has 14 residues. Germline assignment: CDR1 LNHDA and CDR2 SQIVND (reference sequence). Trimming stripped 5 bases from V and 5 bases from J, with 15 bases between. The CDR3 region has the DNA TGTGCCAGTAGTGTGACAGGAGCTGGATATGGCTACACCTTC. The encoded protein is CASSVTGAGYGYTF.

This clone was seen more than once but under ten times. The DNA for the CDR3 is TGTGCCAGCAGCGCCGGGACAGGGGAGGGAAACACCATATATTTT. Protein product: CASSAGTGEGNTIYF. The chain has TRBV7-8 and TRBJ1-3, with TRBD1 matching over 10 bases. The CDR3 has 15 residues. In germline, CDR1 is SGHVS, CDR2 FQNEAQ. The J segment lost 4 bases and the V segment lost 5 bases, leaving 5 bases of the junction unmatched. Variable domain in full (rest from reference TRBV7-8 and TRBJ1-3): GAGVSQSPRYKVAKRGQDVALRCDPISGHVSLFWYQQALGQGPEFLTYFQNEAQLDKSGLPSDRFFAERPEGSVSTLKIQRTQQEDSAVYLCASSAGTGEGNTIYFGEGSWLTVV.